A selection of T cell receptor beta chains follows, all from one sample in a study of cytotoxic CD8 clonotypes in ibrutinib-treated CLL. The data were produced by immunoSEQ multiplex PCR, yet TCRdb's version contains in-frame clones alone and is incomplete. The top ten clones hold approximately 10% of a sample with 200,000 to 250,000 clones, just under 80% of them seen once. The sample consisted of PBMCs, taken after 12 months of ibrutinib treatment. The receptors here all came from a human donor with chronic lymphocytic leukemia. Each CDR3 is given with its conserved first and last residue. Fields, in order: J gene, clone size, D gene, CDR3 length, V gene, CDR3 protein, CDR3 DNA. The D gene is left open where the match is weak. Rows may omit the clone size; those that give it use once, few, many or a size class.

J gene: TRBJ2-4; clone size: .; D gene: .; CDR3 length: 13; V gene: TRBV7-9; CDR3 protein: CASSTLLTAIQYF; CDR3 DNA: TGTGCCAGCAGCACCCTCCTTACGGCCATTCAGTACTTC
J gene: TRBJ1-2; clone size: .; D gene: .; CDR3 length: 13; V gene: TRBV12-2; CDR3 protein: CASRHGTYYGYTF; CDR3 DNA: TGTGCAAGTCGCCACGGGACATACTATGGCTACACCTTC
J gene: TRBJ2-1; clone size: once; D gene: .; CDR3 length: 17; V gene: TRBV2; CDR3 protein: CASSEAAGLVIDNEQFF; CDR3 DNA: TGTGCCAGCAGTGAAGCAGCGGGCCTAGTAATCGACAATGAGCAGTTCTTC
J gene: TRBJ2-1; clone size: .; D gene: TRBD2; CDR3 length: 16; V gene: TRBV11-2; CDR3 protein: CASSLGPSGRANEQFF; CDR3 DNA: TGTGCCAGCAGCTTAGGCCCTAGCGGGAGGGCCAATGAGCAGTTCTTC
J gene: TRBJ1-5; clone size: .; D gene: .; CDR3 length: 18; V gene: TRBV2; CDR3 protein: CASSEAVVGVGSNQPQHF; CDR3 DNA: TGTGCCAGCAGTGAAGCGGTCGTAGGAGTCGGGAGCAATCAGCCCCAGCATTTT
J gene: TRBJ2-2; clone size: few; D gene: .; CDR3 length: 14; V gene: TRBV5-1; CDR3 protein: CASSKTGSHRTLFF; CDR3 DNA: TGCGCCAGCAGCAAAACAGGGTCCCACAGGACACTGTTTTTT
J gene: TRBJ2-7; clone size: .; D gene: TRBD1; CDR3 length: 14; V gene: TRBV28; CDR3 protein: CASRLRQGGYEQYF; CDR3 DNA: TGTGCCAGCAGACTCAGACAGGGTGGCTACGAGCAGTACTTC
J gene: TRBJ2-7; clone size: .; D gene: .; CDR3 length: 12; V gene: TRBV27; CDR3 protein: CASSAGTYEQYF; CDR3 DNA: TGTGCCAGCAGTGCCGGGACCTACGAGCAGTACTTC
J gene: TRBJ1-2; clone size: .; D gene: .; CDR3 length: 13; V gene: TRBV5-1; CDR3 protein: CASSFGTGYGYTF; CDR3 DNA: TGCGCCAGCAGCTTCGGTACGGGCTATGGCTACACCTTC
J gene: TRBJ1-5; clone size: .; D gene: TRBD1; CDR3 length: 14; V gene: TRBV10-2; CDR3 protein: CASSGTGSTQPQHF; CDR3 DNA: TGCGCCAGCTCCGGGACAGGGTCGACTCAGCCCCAGCATTTT
J gene: TRBJ1-5; clone size: .; D gene: .; CDR3 length: 14; V gene: TRBV4-1; CDR3 protein: CASSQDHQNQPQHF; CDR3 DNA: TGCGCCAGCAGCCAAGATCATCAGAATCAGCCCCAGCATTTT
J gene: TRBJ2-3; clone size: .; D gene: .; CDR3 length: 13; V gene: TRBV27; CDR3 protein: CASGGGASNTQYF; CDR3 DNA: TGTGCCAGCGGTGGAGGGGCCTCAAATACGCAGTATTTT
J gene: TRBJ2-1; clone size: .; D gene: TRBD2; CDR3 length: 14; V gene: TRBV7-9; CDR3 protein: CASSLGSGGNEQFF; CDR3 DNA: TGTGCCAGCAGCTTAGGATCGGGAGGCAATGAGCAGTTCTTC
J gene: TRBJ2-3; clone size: .; D gene: TRBD2; CDR3 length: 16; V gene: TRBV27; CDR3 protein: CASSFLAGGTTGTQYF; CDR3 DNA: TGTGCCAGCAGTTTTCTAGCGGGGGGGACAACTGGTACGCAGTATTTT
J gene: TRBJ2-5; clone size: .; D gene: .; CDR3 length: 13; V gene: TRBV14; CDR3 protein: CASSQWTDETQYF; CDR3 DNA: TGTGCCAGCAGCCAGTGGACTGACGAGACCCAGTACTTC
J gene: TRBJ2-3; clone size: .; D gene: TRBD1; CDR3 length: 13; V gene: TRBV5-1; CDR3 protein: CAIEGAVTDTQYF; CDR3 DNA: TGCGCCATCGAGGGGGCGGTGACAGATACGCAGTATTTT
J gene: TRBJ2-7; clone size: .; D gene: .; CDR3 length: 15; V gene: TRBV18; CDR3 protein: CASSPVGTQFREQYF; CDR3 DNA: TGTGCCAGCTCACCAGTTGGGACCCAATTTAGAGAGCAGTACTTC
J gene: TRBJ2-1; clone size: .; D gene: .; CDR3 length: 12; V gene: TRBV7-6; CDR3 protein: CASSYSDNEQFF; CDR3 DNA: TGTGCCAGCAGCTATTCTGACAATGAGCAGTTCTTC
J gene: TRBJ1-2; clone size: few; D gene: .; CDR3 length: 13; V gene: TRBV5-1; CDR3 protein: CASSLTGGDGYTF; CDR3 DNA: TGCGCCAGCAGCTTGACGGGGGGCGATGGCTACACCTTC
J gene: TRBJ2-7; clone size: few; D gene: TRBD1; CDR3 length: 13; V gene: TRBV19; CDR3 protein: CASSRDRGHEQYF; CDR3 DNA: TGTGCCAGTAGTCGGGACAGGGGTCACGAGCAGTACTTC
J gene: TRBJ2-7; clone size: .; D gene: .; CDR3 length: 12; V gene: TRBV29-1; CDR3 protein: CSVEVGVYEQYF; CDR3 DNA: TGCAGCGTCGAGGTCGGAGTCTACGAGCAGTACTTC
J gene: TRBJ2-5; clone size: .; D gene: .; CDR3 length: 15; V gene: TRBV7-7; CDR3 protein: CASSLSGAYQETQYF; CDR3 DNA: TGTGCTAGCAGCTTATCCGGGGCGTACCAAGAGACCCAGTACTTC
J gene: TRBJ2-2; clone size: .; D gene: TRBD1; CDR3 length: 15; V gene: TRBV2; CDR3 protein: CASSEATGGTGELFF; CDR3 DNA: TGTGCCAGCAGTGAAGCGACAGGGGGCACCGGGGAGCTGTTTTTT
J gene: TRBJ1-1; clone size: .; D gene: .; CDR3 length: 13; V gene: TRBV10-2; CDR3 protein: CAGSGSMNTEAFF; CDR3 DNA: TGCGCCGGATCAGGGTCCATGAACACTGAAGCTTTCTTT
J gene: TRBJ2-1; clone size: .; D gene: TRBD2; CDR3 length: 16; V gene: TRBV7-6; CDR3 protein: CASSLIAGGRRNEQFF; CDR3 DNA: TGTGCCAGCAGCTTGATAGCGGGGGGGCGTAGGAATGAGCAGTTCTTC
J gene: TRBJ1-2; clone size: few; D gene: .; CDR3 length: 17; V gene: TRBV7-9; CDR3 protein: CASSSNLQGRALYGYTF; CDR3 DNA: TGTGCCAGCAGCTCTAACCTGCAGGGTCGAGCCCTCTATGGCTACACCTTC
J gene: TRBJ1-4; clone size: .; D gene: TRBD1; CDR3 length: 17; V gene: TRBV7-6; CDR3 protein: CASSLRPGTGADEKLFF; CDR3 DNA: TGTGCCAGCAGCTTACGTCCCGGGACAGGTGCGGATGAAAAACTGTTTTTT
J gene: TRBJ1-1; clone size: .; D gene: .; CDR3 length: 15; V gene: TRBV28; CDR3 protein: CASTLNTGMNTEAFF; CDR3 DNA: TGTGCCAGCACCCTCAATACAGGGATGAACACTGAAGCTTTCTTT
J gene: TRBJ2-7; clone size: .; D gene: TRBD2; CDR3 length: 16; V gene: TRBV27; CDR3 protein: CASASGLAGGPYEQYF; CDR3 DNA: TGTGCCAGCGCCTCGGGACTAGCGGGAGGGCCCTACGAGCAGTACTTC
J gene: TRBJ2-5; clone size: .; D gene: .; CDR3 length: 17; V gene: TRBV7-8; CDR3 protein: CASSGSEGGIERETQYF; CDR3 DNA: TGTGCCAGCAGCGGCTCCGAGGGGGGGATTGAGCGGGAGACCCAGTACTTC
J gene: TRBJ2-7; clone size: .; D gene: .; CDR3 length: 17; V gene: TRBV7-9; CDR3 protein: CASSQPTREEAAYEQYF; CDR3 DNA: TGTGCCAGCAGCCAACCAACCAGGGAGGAAGCGGCCTACGAGCAGTACTTC
J gene: TRBJ2-2; clone size: .; D gene: TRBD2; CDR3 length: 15; V gene: TRBV5-1; CDR3 protein: CASSFNAGDTGELFF; CDR3 DNA: TGCGCCAGCAGCTTTAATGCGGGAGACACCGGGGAGCTGTTTTTT
J gene: TRBJ1-2; clone size: .; D gene: .; CDR3 length: 15; V gene: TRBV18; CDR3 protein: CASSPSLGTIRGYTF; CDR3 DNA: TGTGCCAGCTCACCATCATTAGGGACTATTCGTGGCTACACCTTC
J gene: TRBJ1-1; clone size: few; D gene: TRBD1; CDR3 length: 14; V gene: TRBV10-2; CDR3 protein: CASSEMRGQGEAFF; CDR3 DNA: TGCGCCAGCAGTGAGATGAGGGGGCAGGGTGAAGCTTTCTTT
J gene: TRBJ2-4; clone size: .; D gene: .; CDR3 length: 14; V gene: TRBV27; CDR3 protein: CASSLLGQQNIQYF; CDR3 DNA: TGTGCCAGCAGTTTACTAGGACAGCAAAACATTCAGTACTTC
J gene: TRBJ2-7; clone size: many; D gene: TRBD2; CDR3 length: 14; V gene: TRBV19; CDR3 protein: CASSIGLAVYEQYF; CDR3 DNA: TGTGCCAGTAGTATCGGACTAGCGGTCTACGAGCAGTACTTC
J gene: TRBJ2-1; clone size: .; D gene: TRBD2; CDR3 length: 15; V gene: TRBV11-2; CDR3 protein: CASSFAGAGYNEQFF; CDR3 DNA: TGTGCCAGCAGCTTCGCGGGAGCGGGTTACAATGAGCAGTTCTTC
J gene: TRBJ2-1; clone size: .; D gene: .; CDR3 length: 14; V gene: TRBV5-1; CDR3 protein: CASTQQGGGNEQFF; CDR3 DNA: TGCGCCAGCACCCAGCAGGGAGGGGGCAATGAGCAGTTCTTC
J gene: TRBJ2-7; clone size: .; D gene: .; CDR3 length: 11; V gene: TRBV5-1; CDR3 protein: CASSLDEEQYF; CDR3 DNA: TGCGCCAGCAGCTTGGACGAGGAGCAGTACTTC
J gene: TRBJ2-2; clone size: once; D gene: .; CDR3 length: 15; V gene: TRBV2; CDR3 protein: CASSLGLANTGELFF; CDR3 DNA: TGTGCCAGCAGTCTTGGCCTCGCGAACACCGGGGAGCTGTTTTTT